Sequencing of this T cell receptor beta chain was carried out in a study of shared clonotypes between healthy human individuals. Trimming cost V 1 base and J 2 bases; bases outside gene matches: 6. Germline V CDR1 and CDR2: SEHNR, FQNEAQ (reference sequence). This CDR3 region has 17 residues. Deep level was the assay's run setting. Using immunoSEQ multiplex PCR, the repertoire was profiled, and TCRdb retains in-frame clones only, with some absent. The sample shows millions of clones, roughly 94% of them seen only once. The chain links TRBV7-9 to TRBJ2-3; 10 positions match TRBD2. The clonotype originates from a man younger than 30 in good health. Source material: naive CD4+ T cells sorted from blood. Stated subset: CD45RA+ positively selected. The CDR3 coding sequence is TGTGCCAGCAGCTTAGGTCCTAGCGGGAGTATCACAGATACGCAGTATTTT. Translated, it gives CASSLGPSGSITDTQYF.